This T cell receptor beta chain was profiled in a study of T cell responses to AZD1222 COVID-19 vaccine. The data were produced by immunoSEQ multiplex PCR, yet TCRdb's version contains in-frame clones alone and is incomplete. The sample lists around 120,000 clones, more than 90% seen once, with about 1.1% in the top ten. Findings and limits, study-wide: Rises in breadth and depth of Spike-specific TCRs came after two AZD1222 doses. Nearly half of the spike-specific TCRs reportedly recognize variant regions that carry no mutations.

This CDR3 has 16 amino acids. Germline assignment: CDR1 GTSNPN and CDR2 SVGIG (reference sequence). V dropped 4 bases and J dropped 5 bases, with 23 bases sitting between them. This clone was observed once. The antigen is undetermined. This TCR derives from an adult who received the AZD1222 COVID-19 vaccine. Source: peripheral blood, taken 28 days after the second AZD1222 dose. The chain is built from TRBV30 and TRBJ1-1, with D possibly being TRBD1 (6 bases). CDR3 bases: TGTGCCTGGAATGGTCTACAGGGTTTTGGGAATACTGAAGCTTTCTTT. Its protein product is CAWNGLQGFGNTEAFF. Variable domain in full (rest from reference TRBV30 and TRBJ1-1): SQTIHQWPATLVQPVGSPLSLECTVEGTSNPNLYWYRQAAGRGLQLLFYSVGIGQISSEVPQNLSASRPQDRQFILSSKKLLLSDSGFYLCAWNGLQGFGNTEAFFGQGTRLTVV.